This T cell receptor (beta chain) appears in the sequencing data of a study of post-analysis software for immune sequencing data. Study details: Patients had relapsing-remitting, secondary progressive or progressive-relapsing multiple sclerosis; some lacked subtype.

This clonotype was found a few times. The antigen is not known. Unique molecular identifiers were present in the TCR beta cDNA libraries. TCRdb processed the PCR reads anew with MiXCR; each CDR3 protein has one entry. The repertoire holds approximately 150,000 distinct CDR3 sequences, with approximately 31% as singletons. Germline-derived CDR1 and CDR2 are LNHNV and YYDKDF (reference sequence). V lost 2 bases and J 7 bases, leaving 20 bases between the germline ends. There are 17 residues in the CDR3. Study-wide findings and caveats: Analysis by F measure revealed that same-batch samples clustered strongly together. Higher frequency in patients than in controls was seen for a handful of TRBV segments, with TRBV5-6, TRBV5-1 and TRBV20-1 among them.

The chain is built from TRBV15 and TRBJ1-4; D gene ambiguous. Input material: blood. The clonotype comes from a girl aged 10 to 17 with multiple sclerosis. The CDR3 here is CATSRYGGLRVGEKLFF. For the CDR3, the DNA is TGTGCCACCAGCAGATACGGCGGTCTCCGGGTTGGTGAAAAACTGTTTTTT.